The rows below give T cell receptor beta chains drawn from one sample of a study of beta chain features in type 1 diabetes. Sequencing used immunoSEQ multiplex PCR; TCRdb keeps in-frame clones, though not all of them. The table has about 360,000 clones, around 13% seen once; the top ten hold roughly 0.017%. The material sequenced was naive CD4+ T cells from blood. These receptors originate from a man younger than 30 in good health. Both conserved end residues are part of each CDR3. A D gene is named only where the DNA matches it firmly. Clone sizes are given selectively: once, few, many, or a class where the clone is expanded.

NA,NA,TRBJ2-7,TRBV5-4,TGTGCCAGCAGCCTCGAACAGGGACCCTACGAGCAGTACTTC,CASSLEQGPYEQYF
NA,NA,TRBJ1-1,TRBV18,TGTGCCAGCTCCCCCCTCGAGGAGGCGAACACTGAAGCTTTCTTT,CASSPLEEANTEAFF
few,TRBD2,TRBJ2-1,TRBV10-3,TGTGCCATCAGTGAGAGCGGGGGGACGTATGAGCAGTTCTTC,CAISESGGTYEQFF
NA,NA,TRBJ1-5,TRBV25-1,TGTGCCAGCGACCCTGACATTTTCCGGCCCCAACATTTT,CASDPDIFRPQHF
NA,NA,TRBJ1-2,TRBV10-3,TGTGCCATCAGCTCGACAGGAGACTATGGCTACACCTTC,CAISSTGDYGYTF
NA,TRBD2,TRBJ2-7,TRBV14,TGTGCCAGCAGCCAAATCTACAGTCGCGGGAGGGCCAGGTACGAGCAGTACTTC,CASSQIYSRGRARYEQYF
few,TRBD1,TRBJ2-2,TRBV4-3,TGCGCCAGCAGCGTTAGCTACAGGGGGCGGCTCCAGACCGGGGAGCTGTTTTTT,CASSVSYRGRLQTGELFF
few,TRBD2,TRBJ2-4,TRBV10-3,TGTGCCATCAGATCCGGGACTAGCGTAGCCAAAAACATTCAGTACTTC,CAIRSGTSVAKNIQYF
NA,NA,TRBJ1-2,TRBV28,TGTGCCAGCAGTTCTCATGGCTACACCTTC,CASSSHGYTF
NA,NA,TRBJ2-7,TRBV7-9,TGCGCCAGCAGCCCGACAGTCTACGAGCAGTACTTC,CASSPTVYEQYF
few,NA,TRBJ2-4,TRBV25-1,TGTGCCAGCAGTGCTTTATCCCCCCCCAAAAACATTCAGTACTTC,CASSALSPPKNIQYF
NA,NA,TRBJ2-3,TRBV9,TGTGCCAGCAGCGTAGTCTCCGCGGATACGCAGTATTTT,CASSVVSADTQYF
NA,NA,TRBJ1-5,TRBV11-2,TGTGCCAGCAGCTTAGTTTCGTCGGGGACCCAGCATTTT,CASSLVSSGTQHF